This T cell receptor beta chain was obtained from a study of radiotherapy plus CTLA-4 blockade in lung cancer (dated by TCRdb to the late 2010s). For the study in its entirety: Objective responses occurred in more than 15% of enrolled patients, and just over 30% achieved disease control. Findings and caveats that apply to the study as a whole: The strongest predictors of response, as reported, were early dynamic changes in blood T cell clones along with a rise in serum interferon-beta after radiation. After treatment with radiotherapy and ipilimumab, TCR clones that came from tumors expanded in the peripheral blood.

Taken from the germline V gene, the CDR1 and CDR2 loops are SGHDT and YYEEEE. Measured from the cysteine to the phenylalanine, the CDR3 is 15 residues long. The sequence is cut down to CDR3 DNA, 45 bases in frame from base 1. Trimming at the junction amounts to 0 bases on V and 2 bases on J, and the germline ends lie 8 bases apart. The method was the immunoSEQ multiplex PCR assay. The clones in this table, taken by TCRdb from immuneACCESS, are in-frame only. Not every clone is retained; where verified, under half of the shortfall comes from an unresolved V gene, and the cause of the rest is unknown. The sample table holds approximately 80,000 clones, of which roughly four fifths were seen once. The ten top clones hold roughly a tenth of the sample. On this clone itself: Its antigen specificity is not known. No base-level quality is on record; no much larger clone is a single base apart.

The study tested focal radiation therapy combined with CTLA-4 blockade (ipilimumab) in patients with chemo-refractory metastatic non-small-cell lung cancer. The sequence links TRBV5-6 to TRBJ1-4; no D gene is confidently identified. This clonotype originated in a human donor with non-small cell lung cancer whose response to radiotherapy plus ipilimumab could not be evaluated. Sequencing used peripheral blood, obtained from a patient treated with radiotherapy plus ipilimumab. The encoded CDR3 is CASSLVRSTNEKLFF. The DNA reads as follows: TGTGCCAGCAGCTTGGTCCGTAGCACTAATGAAAAACTGTTTTTT.